This is a list of T cell receptor beta chains from one sample in a study of low-dose radiotherapy and immunotherapy resistance in tumors. TCRdb analysed the reads with MiXCR anew, one entry per CDR3 protein. The sample includes 80,000 to 90,000 distinct CDR3 sequences, 18% seen only once; the top ten take about 2.8%. Sequenced material: PBMCs, taken before treatment. These receptors all come from a male donor with prostate cancer. Each CDR3 is given with its conserved first and last residue. D genes are given only for firm matches. Where a row states a size, it is once, few, many or the class of an expanded clone; other rows omit it.

j_call d_call v_call clone_size cdr3_nt cdr3_aa
TRBJ2-7 . TRBV20-1 many TGCAGTGCTAGAGACCGCGGGGTTCTGGGCGAGCAGTACTTC CSARDRGVLGEQYF
TRBJ2-4 . TRBV20-1 many TGCAGTGCTAGACCCGACGGGACAAACATTCAGTACTTC CSARPDGTNIQYF
TRBJ1-2 . TRBV2 many TGTGCCAGCAGTGACGGTTCGGGGGAACTGGATGGCTACACCTTC CASSDGSGELDGYTF
TRBJ2-3 . TRBV5-1 few TGCGCCAGCAGCTTGAGTGGCGGAGCCACCACAGATACGCAGTATTTT CASSLSGGATTDTQYF
TRBJ2-7 TRBD1 TRBV20-1 many TGCAGTGCTAGGACAGGGAACCACGAGCAGTACTTC CSARTGNHEQYF
TRBJ2-5 . TRBV3-1 many TGTGCCAGCAGCCAACGGGTCTTCCTCCCCCCAGAGACCCAGTACTTC CASSQRVFLPPETQYF
TRBJ2-5 . TRBV9 few TGTGCCAGCAGCGCCGGGCTCCTGGAGACCCAGTACTTC CASSAGLLETQYF
TRBJ2-2 . TRBV5-1 many TGCGCCAGCAGCCCGATCTCCGGACCCGGGGAGCTGTTTTTT CASSPISGPGELFF
TRBJ2-5 TRBD1 TRBV11-2 many TGTGCCAGCAGCCCCCGGACAGGGATGGAGACCCAGTACTTC CASSPRTGMETQYF
TRBJ2-1 TRBD1 TRBV4-1 . TGCGCCAGCAGCCAGGGACAGGGGCGAAATGAGCAGCAGTTCTTC CASSQGQGRNEQQFF
TRBJ2-7 . TRBV19 many TGTGCCACCGCCGCGGCCATCTCCTACGAGCAGTACTTC CATAAAISYEQYF
TRBJ2-3 TRBD2 TRBV25-1 many TGTGCCAGCAGTTCTGCGGGGGAGATTAATACGCAGTATTTT CASSSAGEINTQYF
TRBJ2-5 . TRBV7-2 many TGTGCCAGCAGCTTAGCGGGGACGGGGGGCGAGACCCAGTACTTC CASSLAGTGGETQYF
TRBJ2-7 TRBD1 TRBV6-2/TRBV6-3 many TGTGCCAGCGACAGGGGACCCGAACCCCGCTCCTACGAGCAGTACTTC CASDRGPEPRSYEQYF
TRBJ2-2 . TRBV6-6 medium-sized TGTGCCAGCAGTCTGACAGGGAGGACCGGGGAGCTGTTTTTT CASSLTGRTGELFF
TRBJ1-5 TRBD1 TRBV9 . TGTGCCAGCAGCAGGGACAGTTGGAGCAATCAGCCCCAGCATTTT CASSRDSWSNQPQHF
TRBJ2-6 . TRBV12-3/TRBV12-4 . TGTGCCAGCAGTCCAACCATCTCTGGGGCCAACGTCCTGACTTTC CASSPTISGANVLTF
TRBJ1-2 . TRBV20-1 many TGCAGTGCTAGAGCCACCCCGCGGGGGATCGGGGGCTACACCTTC CSARATPRGIGGYTF
TRBJ2-7 . TRBV28 . TGTGCCAGCAGCCCTCGAACCCTCTACGAGCAGTACTTC CASSPRTLYEQYF
TRBJ2-1 TRBD2 TRBV11-2 many TGTGCCAGCAGCTTAGGGAGAAAGACTAGCTACTCCTACAATGAGCAGTTCTTC CASSLGRKTSYSYNEQFF
TRBJ1-2 . TRBV29-1 many TGCAGCGTTGAAGGGGCCTCTTTTGGCTACACCTTC CSVEGASFGYTF
TRBJ2-3 TRBD1 TRBV11-3 many TGTGCCAGCAGCTCCAACAGGGGGGATACGCAGTATTTT CASSSNRGDTQYF
TRBJ2-3 . TRBV30 many TGTGCCTGGAGTGACGGACAAAGCACAGATACGCAGTATTTT CAWSDGQSTDTQYF